The 30 T cell receptor beta chains given below trace back to one sample, sequenced in a study of blood T cell repertoires in COVID-19. Here immunoSEQ multiplex PCR was the method, and the copy in TCRdb shows in-frame clones only, minus some. In the table there are about 150,000 clones, approximately 87% of which are singletons. Sequencing was carried out using PBMCs or T cells enriched from blood (not recorded which). These receptors originate from a woman aged 45-65 years who had recovered from COVID-19.

The chain employs TRBV25-1 and TRBJ2-7; D gene unclear. Germline assignment: CDR1 MGHDK and CDR2 SYGVNS. V shed 4 bases and J shed 3 bases, with 13 bases lying between them. The CDR3 is 14 residues long. In DNA, the CDR3 is TGTGCCAGCAGTGCGAGAATTTTTAGCTACGAGCAGTACTTC. Translation gives CASSARIFSYEQYF.

This chain uses TRBV9 with TRBJ2-5; 8 bases fit TRBD2. V shed 4 bases and J 2 bases; nucleotides not matched to a gene: 4. Germline loops: CDR1 SGDLS, CDR2 YYNGEE. The CDR3 totals 14 residues. Here the CDR3 DNA reads TGTGCCAGCAGCCCGGGGGGGGGACAAGAGACCCAGTACTTC. Amino acids: CASSPGGGQETQYF.

V is TRBV3-1 (or the pseudogene TRBV3-2) and J is TRBJ2-3, with 8 bases lining up with TRBD2. The trim removed 1 base at V and 0 bases at J, leaving 12 bases unmatched. This CDR3 has 19 amino acids. Germline values: CDR1 LGHDT, CDR2 YNNKEL (reference sequence). CDR3 sequence (DNA): TGTGCCAGCAGCCAAGGAGGGTTAGCGGGGTCGGGGAGCACAGATACGCAGTATTTT. Translation gives CASSQGGLAGSGSTDTQYF.

This chain links TRBV7-6 with TRBJ2-3, with D possibly being TRBD1 (6 bases). The germline V gene has CDR1 SGHVS and CDR2 FNYEAQ. The CDR3 sequence is 15 residues long. V lost 1 base and J 0 bases, leaving 8 bases between the germline ends. CDR3 region: CASSLGTVSTDTQYF. DNA of the CDR3: TGTGCCAGCAGCTTAGGGACAGTTAGCACAGATACGCAGTATTTT. The full variable domain, its missing parts supplied by reference TRBV7-6 and TRBJ2-3, is GAGVSQSPRYKVTKRGQDVALRCDPISGHVSLYWYRQALGQGPEFLTYFNYEAQQDKSGLPNDRFSAERPEGSISTLTIQRTEQRDSAMYRCASSLGTVSTDTQYFGPGTRLTVL.

In DNA form, the CDR3 reads TGTGCCAGCAAGCCACAGGGGGCCCAGTACACAGATACGCAGTATTTT. Translated: CASKPQGAQYTDTQYF. The chain couples TRBV2 to TRBJ2-3, with 9 bases lining up with TRBD1. Looked up from germline, CDR1 is SNHLY and CDR2 is FYNNEI. The CDR3 has 16 residues. V gave up 7 bases and J gave up 2 bases; unmatched junction bases: 10.

The chain employs TRBV5-1 and TRBJ2-1, with TRBD2 matching 12 bases. CDR3 length: 16 residues. Germline CDR1 is SGHRS and CDR2 is YFSETQ. V lost 3 bases, J lost 2 bases, and 3 bases stayed unmatched. The CDR3: CASSSTSGGPYNEQFF. For the CDR3, the DNA is TGCGCCAGCAGCTCGACTAGCGGGGGACCCTACAATGAGCAGTTCTTC.

The chain is built from TRBV7-6 and TRBJ2-5; no firm D call. Germline V gene data show CDR1 as SGHVS and CDR2 as FNYEAQ. Trimming left V 5 bases short and J 5 bases short, with 12 bases between. The CDR3 spans 13 residues. The DNA for the CDR3 is TGTGCCAGCAGCGTAAGCAACGTGGAGACCCAGTACTTC. Its translation: CASSVSNVETQYF.

The chain employs TRBV5-1 and TRBJ2-5; TRBD1 matches at 7 bases. After removal of 6 bases from V and 2 bases from J, the junction contained 7 bases not matched to a gene. Germline V gene sequence: CDR1 SGHRS, CDR2 YFSETQ. This CDR3 has 14 amino acids. The CDR3 region has the DNA TGCGCCAGCACAATCGGGACAGCTCAAGAGACCCAGTACTTC. This codes for CASTIGTAQETQYF. The full variable domain, rest sourced from reference TRBV5-1 and TRBJ2-5, is KAGVTQTPRYLIKTRGQQVTLSCSPISGHRSVSWYQQTPGQGLQFLFEYFSETQRNKGNFPGRFSGRQFSNSRSEMNVSTLELGDSALYLCASTIGTAQETQYFGPGTRLLVL.

The sample holds a few counts of this clone. Here the CDR3 reads CASSSYRPNYGYTF. CDR3 nucleotides: TGTGCCAGCAGCTCATACAGGCCCAACTATGGCTACACCTTC. The chain employs TRBV11-2 and TRBJ1-2, with D possibly TRBD1 on 5 matching bases. This CDR3 has 14 residues. Deletions cut 4 bases from V and 2 bases from J, with 11 bases between. From germline, CDR1 is SGHAT and CDR2 FQNNGV.

The CDR3 bases are TGTGCCAGCAGCTTAGAGCGACTAGTGATGGGGTATGGCTACACCTTC. It encodes CASSLERLVMGYGYTF. The genes are TRBV11-2 and TRBJ1-2; D ambiguous. Trimming removed 0 bases from V and 5 bases from J, with 16 bases in between. CDR3 length: 16 amino acids. The germline V gene encodes CDR1 SGHAT and CDR2 FQNNGV.

This clone was seen once. V gene TRBV30 combines with J gene TRBJ2-7; D unclear. This CDR3 is 12 amino acids long. Germline CDR1 is GTSNPN and CDR2 is SVGIG (reference sequence). Between the trimmed V and J ends, which lost 2 bases and 4 bases, there was a span of 9 bases. The CDR3 spells CAWSQSRYEQYF. CDR3 coding DNA: TGTGCCTGGAGTCAATCCCGGTACGAGCAGTACTTC.

The rearrangement links TRBV3-1 (or the pseudogene TRBV3-2) to TRBJ1-2; D not resolved. Looked up from germline, CDR1 is LGHDT and CDR2 is YNNKEL (reference sequence). Trimming cost V 1 base and J 4 bases, with 13 bases left between them. This CDR3 is built from 15 residues. As DNA, the CDR3 is TGTGCCAGCAGCCAAGTTCAGGCAGGAACCTATGGCTACACCTTC. Its translation is CASSQVQAGTYGYTF.

This clone was seen just once. Written as DNA, the CDR3 is TGTGCCAGCAGCCCCTCCTTTTCTAGCAATCAGCCCCAGCATTTT. Its translation is CASSPSFSSNQPQHF. The chain is built from TRBV9 and TRBJ1-5; D is undetermined. Germline V gene sequence: CDR1 SGDLS, CDR2 YYNGEE. The CDR3 runs 15 residues. V was cut by 4 bases and J by 0 bases, with 11 bases left in between.

The rearrangement links TRBV9 to TRBJ2-3; 14 positions agree with TRBD2. With V trimmed by 2 bases and J by 3 bases, 5 bases remained unmatched. Germline CDR1 reads SGDLS; CDR2 reads YYNGEE. CDR3 length: 17 amino acids. The CDR3 nucleotides are TGTGCCAGCAGCGTTCAGCGGACTAGCGGGGGGACAGATACGCAGTATTTT. It encodes CASSVQRTSGGTDTQYF.

This sequence joins TRBV19 and TRBJ1-1, with TRBD1 matching 7 bases. Germline V gene lookup returns CDR1 LNHDA and CDR2 SQIVND (reference sequence). The CDR3 length is 14 residues. Unmatched junction bases numbered 5, after V lost 7 bases and J lost 0 bases. CDR3 region: CASTTGNLNTEAFF. The DNA for the CDR3 is TGTGCCAGTACGACAGGGAACTTGAACACTGAAGCTTTCTTT.

This clone appeared a single time. The J gene is TRBJ1-1, the V gene TRBV19; tentatively, D is TRBD1 (6 bases). V was clipped by 7 bases and J by 2 bases, with 17 bases between them. CDR1 and CDR2 from the germline V gene are LNHDA and SQIVND (reference sequence). This CDR3 region has 15 residues. CDR3 nucleotide sequence: TGTGCCAGTAATAACGACAGGTCGTTTAACACTGAAGCTTTCTTT. Translation: CASNNDRSFNTEAFF.

The chain recombines TRBV27 with TRBJ2-3; D is possibly TRBD2 (6 bases). V dropped 6 bases and J dropped 7 bases, with 23 bases sitting between them. The CDR3 totals 16 residues. CDR1 is MNHEY and CDR2 is SMNVEV in the germline V gene (reference sequence). The CDR3 sequence is CASSYAPPGDGYTQYF. The CDR3 nucleotides read TGTGCCAGCAGCTACGCTCCTCCGGGGGACGGCTATACGCAGTATTTT.

This chain uses TRBV3-1 (or the pseudogene TRBV3-2) with TRBJ2-5; 8 bases agree with TRBD2. CDR1 is LGHDT and CDR2 is YNNKEL in the germline V gene (reference sequence). The CDR3 sequence is 13 residues long. The ends lost 3 bases at V and 9 bases at J; junction bases unmatched: 6. The CDR3 here is CASSQGSGVAQYF. CDR3 sequence (DNA): TGTGCCAGCAGCCAGGGTAGCGGGGTAGCCCAGTACTTC.

The rearrangement joins TRBV27 to TRBJ2-3; TRBD2 agrees at 7 bases. Per the germline V gene, CDR1 is MNHEY and CDR2 is SMNVEV (reference sequence). V dropped 4 bases and J dropped 3; count of bases not matched to a gene: 7. The CDR3 runs to 15 residues. CDR3 in amino acids: CASSSPWGGTDTQYF. As DNA, the CDR3 is TGTGCCAGCAGTTCCCCTTGGGGGGGAACAGATACGCAGTATTTT.

This chain joins TRBV2 and TRBJ2-5, with D possibly TRBD2 on 6 matching bases. This CDR3 comprises 16 residues. Germline assignment: CDR1 SNHLY and CDR2 FYNNEI. The V gene lost 6 bases and the J gene lost 0 bases, with 17 bases spanning the gap. CDR3 DNA sequence: TGTGCCAGCAGGAAAGGGTGGGGGGTTAACCAAGAGACCCAGTACTTC. Its translation: CASRKGWGVNQETQYF.

The chain links TRBV9 to TRBJ2-4, with TRBD2 identical over 7 bases. This CDR3 contains 14 residues. Germline CDR1 and CDR2: SGDLS and YYNGEE. Trimming took 4 bases from V and 6 from J; bases not matched to a gene: 7. CDR3 DNA sequence: TGTGCCAGCAGCCTTAGGGGCGGGGGAAACATTCAGTACTTC. Encoded protein: CASSLRGGGNIQYF.

This clone was observed a single time. The chain is built from TRBV5-1 and TRBJ2-7; no definite D call. Per germline, CDR1 SGHRS and CDR2 YFSETQ. CDR3 length equals 13 residues. V lost 0 bases and J 2 bases, leaving 6 bases between the germline ends. CDR3 in amino acids: CASSLGSTYEQYF. The DNA for the CDR3 is TGCGCCAGCAGCTTGGGAAGCACCTACGAGCAGTACTTC.

The J gene is TRBJ2-3, the V gene TRBV29-1; 10 bases are a match to TRBD1. The V gene's germline CDR1 is SQVTM and CDR2 ANQGSEA. The length of the CDR3 is 16 residues. The V and J ends lost 7 bases and 4 bases, in that order; junction bases with no gene match: 14. The CDR3 sequence is CSAKVGQGKRADTQYF. Here the CDR3 DNA reads TGCAGCGCAAAGGTGGGACAGGGGAAGAGGGCAGATACGCAGTATTTT.

V and J are TRBV19 and TRBJ2-5, with TRBD1 identical over 9 bases. CDR3 length: 13 amino acids. With 10 bases clipped from V and 2 bases from J, the junction kept 5 bases outside the gene matches. Germline loops: CDR1 LNHDA, CDR2 SQIVND (reference sequence). In DNA form, the CDR3 reads TGTGCCACTGAGACAGGGGGACAAGAGACCCAGTACTTC. This gives the protein CATETGGQETQYF.

V gene TRBV6-1 combines with J gene TRBJ1-5; D uncertain. This CDR3 region has 15 residues. The V gene lost 2 bases and the J gene lost 4 bases, with 12 bases spanning the gap. The germline V gene has CDR1 MNHNS and CDR2 SASEGT. CDR3 DNA: TGTGCCAGCAGTGAAAGCGGGCATTTTAATCAGCCCCAGCATTTT. Protein: CASSESGHFNQPQHF.

V is TRBV19 and J is TRBJ1-1; D is perhaps TRBD1 (6 bases). Germline V gives CDR1 LNHDA, CDR2 SQIVND (reference sequence). V was shortened by 6 bases and J by 4 bases, with 12 bases between the two germline ends. The CDR3 has 13 amino acids. Here the CDR3 reads CASRMGQFTEAFF. CDR3 sequence (DNA): TGTGCCAGTAGGATGGGACAATTCACTGAAGCTTTCTTT. The full variable domain, with the rest looked up from reference TRBV19 and TRBJ1-1, is DGGITQSPKYLFRKEGQNVTLSCEQNLNHDAMYWYRQDPGQGLRLIYYSQIVNDFQKGDIAEGYSVSREKKESFPLTVTSAQKNPTAFYLCASRMGQFTEAFFGQGTRLTVV.

The rearrangement joins TRBV29-1 to TRBJ2-7, with 7 bases identical to TRBD2. The CDR3 sequence is 15 residues long. J was trimmed by 0 bases and V by 3 bases; bases with no gene match: 8. From germline, CDR1 is SQVTM and CDR2 ANQGSEA. Here the CDR3 DNA reads TGCAGCGTTGAGGGAGGGGCTTCCAGCTCCTACGAGCAGTACTTC. Amino acid sequence: CSVEGGASSSYEQYF.

The chain is built from TRBV6-5 and TRBJ1-4; 8 bases fit TRBD1. The ends lost 5 bases at V and 8 bases at J; junction bases unmatched: 7. In germline, CDR1 is MNHEY, CDR2 SVGAGI. The CDR3 consists of 14 residues. Written as DNA, the CDR3 is TGTGCCAGCAGTCAGGGGGCTGGGGGGGAAAAACTGTTTTTT. It codes for CASSQGAGGEKLFF.

The chain employs TRBV19 and TRBJ2-7; TRBD2 is a possible D gene (6 bases). This CDR3 contains 13 residues. The ends were cut back, 4 bases at V and 5 bases at J, with 12 bases in the middle. Germline V gives CDR1 LNHDA, CDR2 SQIVND (reference sequence). The CDR3 reads CASSTQRGNEQYF. The DNA of the CDR3 is TGTGCCAGTAGTACTCAACGCGGGAACGAGCAGTACTTC.

Regarding this clone: Other DNA sequences of this sample code for an identical CDR3. The chain carries TRBV5-5 and TRBJ2-7; unclear D gene. The V gene's germline CDR1 is SGHKS and CDR2 YYEKEE (reference sequence). Trimming left V 0 bases short and J 0 bases short, with 4 bases between. CDR3 length: 13 residues. The CDR3 DNA reads as TGTGCCAGCAGCTTGGGGAGCTCCTACGAGCAGTACTTC. Protein sequence: CASSLGSSYEQYF.